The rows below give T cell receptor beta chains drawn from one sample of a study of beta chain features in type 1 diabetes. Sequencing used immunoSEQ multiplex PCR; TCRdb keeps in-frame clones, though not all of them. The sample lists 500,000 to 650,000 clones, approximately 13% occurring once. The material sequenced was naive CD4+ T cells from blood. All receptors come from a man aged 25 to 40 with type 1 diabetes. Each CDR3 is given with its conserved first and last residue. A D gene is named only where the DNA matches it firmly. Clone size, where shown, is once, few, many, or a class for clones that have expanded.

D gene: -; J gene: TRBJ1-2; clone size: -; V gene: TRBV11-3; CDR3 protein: CASSLDLRGVGYTF; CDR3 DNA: TGTGCCAGCAGCTTAGACCTTCGAGGGGTCGGCTACACCTTC
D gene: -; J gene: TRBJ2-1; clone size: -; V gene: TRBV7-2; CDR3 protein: CASRHLKEQFF; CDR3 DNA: TGTGCCAGCAGGCATCTTAAGGAGCAGTTCTTC
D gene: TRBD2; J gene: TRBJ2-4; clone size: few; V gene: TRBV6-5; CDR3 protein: CASSYSGGNKDIQYF; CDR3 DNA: TGTGCCAGCAGTTACTCGGGAGGGAATAAGGACATTCAGTACTTC
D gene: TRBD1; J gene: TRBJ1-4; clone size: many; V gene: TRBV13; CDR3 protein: CASSTRGQGVRGNEKLFF; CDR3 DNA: TGTGCCAGCAGCACTCGCGGACAGGGAGTTCGCGGTAATGAAAAACTGTTTTTT
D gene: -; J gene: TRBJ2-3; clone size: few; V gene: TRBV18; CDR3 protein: CASSPYLREDTQYF; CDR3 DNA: TGTGCCAGCTCACCTTACCTCCGGGAAGATACGCAGTATTTT
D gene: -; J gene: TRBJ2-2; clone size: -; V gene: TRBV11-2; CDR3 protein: CASSSPGQEVFF; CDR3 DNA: TGTGCCAGCAGCTCTCCGGGACAAGAGGTGTTTTTT
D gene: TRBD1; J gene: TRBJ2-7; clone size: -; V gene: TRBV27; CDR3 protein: CASSSKTGSYEQYF; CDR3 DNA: TGTGCCAGCAGTTCAAAGACAGGGTCCTACGAGCAGTACTTC
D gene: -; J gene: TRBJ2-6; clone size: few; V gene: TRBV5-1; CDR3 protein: CASSLGSTGTLSGANVLTF; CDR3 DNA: TGCGCCAGCAGCTTGGGTTCGACAGGGACTCTCTCTGGGGCCAACGTCCTGACTTTC
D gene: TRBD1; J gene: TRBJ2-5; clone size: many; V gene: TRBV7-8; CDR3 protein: CASSLGTGEETQYF; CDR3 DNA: TGTGCCAGCAGCTTAGGGACAGGGGAGGAGACCCAGTACTTC
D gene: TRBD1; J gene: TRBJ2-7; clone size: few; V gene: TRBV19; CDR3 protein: CASSIGATGNSYEQYF; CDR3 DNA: TGTGCCAGTAGTATAGGAGCGACAGGGAACTCCTACGAGCAGTACTTC
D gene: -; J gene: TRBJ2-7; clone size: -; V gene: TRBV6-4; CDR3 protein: CASSLQEGSYEQYF; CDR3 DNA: TGTGCCAGCAGTTTACAGGAGGGATCCTACGAGCAGTACTTC
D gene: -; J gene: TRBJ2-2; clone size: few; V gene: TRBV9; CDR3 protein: CASSVMEGTGELFF; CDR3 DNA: TGTGCCAGCAGCGTAATGGAGGGTACCGGGGAGCTGTTTTTT
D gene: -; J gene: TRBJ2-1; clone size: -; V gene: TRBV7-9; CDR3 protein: CASSPSLGQRKQFF; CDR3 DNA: TGTGCCAGCAGCCCTTCCCTGGGACAACGAAAGCAGTTCTTC
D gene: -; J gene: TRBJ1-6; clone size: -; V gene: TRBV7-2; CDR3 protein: CASSRIQGGDSPLHF; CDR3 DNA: TGTGCCAGCAGCCGGATCCAGGGTGGTGATTCACCCCTCCACTTT
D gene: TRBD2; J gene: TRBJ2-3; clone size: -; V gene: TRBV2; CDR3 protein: CASKRLAGGSDTQYF; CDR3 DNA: TGTGCCAGCAAACGACTTGCGGGAGGCTCGGATACGCAGTATTTT
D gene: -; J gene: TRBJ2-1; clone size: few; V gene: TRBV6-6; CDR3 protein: CASRLGDEQFF; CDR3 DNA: TGTGCCAGCAGACTAGGGGATGAGCAGTTCTTC
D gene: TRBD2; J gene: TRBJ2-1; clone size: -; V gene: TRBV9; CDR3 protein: CASSVSTSGGEGEQFF; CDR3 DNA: TGTGCCAGCAGCGTCTCCACTAGCGGGGGGGAAGGTGAGCAGTTCTTC
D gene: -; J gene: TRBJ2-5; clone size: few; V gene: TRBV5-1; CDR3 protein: CASSLGGQETQYF; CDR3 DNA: TGCGCCAGCAGCTTGGGAGGCCAAGAGACCCAGTACTTC
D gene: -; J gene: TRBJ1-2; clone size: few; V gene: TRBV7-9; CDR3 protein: CASSPLGPNYGYTF; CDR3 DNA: TGTGCCAGCAGCCCATTGGGACCTAACTATGGCTACACCTTC
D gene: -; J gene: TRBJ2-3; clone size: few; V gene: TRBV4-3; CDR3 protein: CASSQDLQVRSTDTQYF; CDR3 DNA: TGCGCCAGCAGCCAAGATCTGCAGGTCCGAAGCACAGATACGCAGTATTTT
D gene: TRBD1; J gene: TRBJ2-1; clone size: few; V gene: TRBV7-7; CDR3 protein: CASSPTGGSYNEQFF; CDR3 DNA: TGTGCTAGCAGCCCGACAGGGGGGTCCTACAATGAGCAGTTCTTC
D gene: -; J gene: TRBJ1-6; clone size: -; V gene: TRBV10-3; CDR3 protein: CAISGGTPDRVSPLHF; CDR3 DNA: TGTGCCATCAGTGGAGGGACACCCGACCGGGTTTCACCCCTCCACTTT
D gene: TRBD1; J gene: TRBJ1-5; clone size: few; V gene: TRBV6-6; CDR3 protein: CASRTDRNVNQPQHF; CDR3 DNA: TGTGCCAGCAGAACGGACAGGAATGTGAATCAGCCCCAGCATTTT
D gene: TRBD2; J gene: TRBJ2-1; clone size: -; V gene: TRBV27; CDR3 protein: CASSFRGDYNEQFF; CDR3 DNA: TGTGCCAGCAGTTTTCGGGGGGACTACAATGAGCAGTTCTTC
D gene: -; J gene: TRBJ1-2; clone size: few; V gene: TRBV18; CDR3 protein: CASSPPGQEMGYTF; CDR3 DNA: TGTGCCAGCTCACCACCGGGTCAGGAAATGGGCTACACCTTC
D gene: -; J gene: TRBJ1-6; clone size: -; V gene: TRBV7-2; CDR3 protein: CASSSMGGRESPLHF; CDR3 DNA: TGTGCCAGCAGCTCAATGGGGGGTCGAGAATCACCCCTCCACTTT
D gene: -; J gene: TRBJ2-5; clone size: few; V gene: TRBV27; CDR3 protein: CASSLSKRTVSQETQYF; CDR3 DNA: TGTGCCAGCAGTTTATCGAAGAGGACGGTATCCCAAGAGACCCAGTACTTC
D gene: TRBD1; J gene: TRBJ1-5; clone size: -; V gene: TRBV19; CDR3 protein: CASTPGQGQPQHF; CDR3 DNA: TGTGCCAGTACCCCGGGACAGGGACAGCCCCAGCATTTT
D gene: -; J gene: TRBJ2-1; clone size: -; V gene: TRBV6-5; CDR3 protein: CASSYSGRGTYNEQFF; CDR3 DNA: TGTGCCAGCAGTTACTCCGGCAGGGGAACCTACAATGAGCAGTTCTTC
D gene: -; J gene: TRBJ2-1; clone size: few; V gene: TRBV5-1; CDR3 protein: CASSLLESEQFF; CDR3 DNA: TGCGCCAGCAGCCTCTTGGAGAGTGAGCAGTTCTTC
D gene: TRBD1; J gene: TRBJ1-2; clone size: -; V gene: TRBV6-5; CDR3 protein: CASSYWTGAVNYGYTF; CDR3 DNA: TGTGCCAGCAGTTACTGGACAGGGGCCGTTAACTATGGCTACACCTTC
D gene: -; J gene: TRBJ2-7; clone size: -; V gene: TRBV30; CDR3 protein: CAGTQGGYEQYF; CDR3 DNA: TGTGCCGGAACCCAGGGGGGCTACGAGCAGTACTTC
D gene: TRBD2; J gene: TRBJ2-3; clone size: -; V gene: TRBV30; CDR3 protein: CAWGTSGHTDTQYF; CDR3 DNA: TGTGCCTGGGGGACTAGCGGACACACAGATACGCAGTATTTT
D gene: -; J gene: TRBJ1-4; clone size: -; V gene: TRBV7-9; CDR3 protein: CASSHRGGGSNEKLFF; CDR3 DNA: TGTGCCAGCAGCCATCGGGGCGGAGGGAGCAATGAAAAACTGTTTTTT
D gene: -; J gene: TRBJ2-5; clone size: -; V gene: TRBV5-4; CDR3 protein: CASSFQVGAKTQYF; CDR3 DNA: TGTGCCAGCAGCTTCCAGGTGGGGGCGAAGACCCAGTACTTC
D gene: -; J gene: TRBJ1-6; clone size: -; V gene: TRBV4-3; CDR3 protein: CASSQDPQASYNSPLHF; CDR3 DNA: TGCGCCAGCAGCCAAGATCCACAAGCGTCCTATAATTCACCCCTCCACTTT
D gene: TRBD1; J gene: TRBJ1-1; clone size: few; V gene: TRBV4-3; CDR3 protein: CASSHGQGWAEAFF; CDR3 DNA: TGCGCCAGCAGCCACGGACAGGGTTGGGCTGAAGCTTTCTTT
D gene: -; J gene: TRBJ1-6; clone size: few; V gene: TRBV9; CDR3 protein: CASSVARDRSYNSPLHF; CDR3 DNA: TGTGCCAGCAGCGTAGCAAGGGATCGATCCTATAATTCACCCCTCCACTTT
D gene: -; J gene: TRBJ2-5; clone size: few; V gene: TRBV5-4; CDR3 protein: CASSLKASAQETQYF; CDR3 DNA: TGTGCCAGCAGCTTGAAAGCGTCGGCCCAAGAGACCCAGTACTTC
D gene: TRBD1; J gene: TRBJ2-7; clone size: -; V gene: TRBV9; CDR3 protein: CASSQTGQTYEQYF; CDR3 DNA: TGTGCCAGCAGCCAAACGGGACAGACCTACGAGCAGTACTTC
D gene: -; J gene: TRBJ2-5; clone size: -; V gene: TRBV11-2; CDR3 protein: CASSLGVGETQYF; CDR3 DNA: TGTGCCAGCAGCTTAGGGGTAGGGGAGACCCAGTACTTC
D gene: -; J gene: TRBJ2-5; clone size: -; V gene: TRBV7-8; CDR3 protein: CASSLWQETQYF; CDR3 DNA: TGTGCCAGCAGCTTATGGCAAGAGACCCAGTACTTC
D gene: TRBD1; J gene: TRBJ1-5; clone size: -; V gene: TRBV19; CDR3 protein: CASSGTGHQPQHF; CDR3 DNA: TGTGCCAGTAGTGGGACAGGGCATCAGCCCCAGCATTTT
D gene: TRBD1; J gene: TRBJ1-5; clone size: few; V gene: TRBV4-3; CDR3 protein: CASSHATGLNQPQHF; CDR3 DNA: TGCGCCAGCAGCCATGCGACAGGGCTTAATCAGCCCCAGCATTTT
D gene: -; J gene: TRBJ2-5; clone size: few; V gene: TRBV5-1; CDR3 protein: CASSFPGKGETQYF; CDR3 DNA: TGCGCCAGCAGCTTCCCAGGGAAGGGAGAGACCCAGTACTTC
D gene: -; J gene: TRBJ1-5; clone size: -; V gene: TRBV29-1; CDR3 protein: CSVGGGAPGNQPQHF; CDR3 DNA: TGCAGCGTTGGGGGTGGGGCTCCAGGGAATCAGCCCCAGCATTTT
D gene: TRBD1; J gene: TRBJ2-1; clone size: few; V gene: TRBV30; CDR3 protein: CAWSRIGTGSYNEQFF; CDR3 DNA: TGTGCCTGGAGTAGAATCGGGACAGGCTCCTACAATGAGCAGTTCTTC
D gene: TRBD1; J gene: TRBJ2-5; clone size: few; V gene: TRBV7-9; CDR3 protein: CASSRGQGLETQYF; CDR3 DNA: TGTGCCAGCAGCAGGGGACAGGGGCTAGAGACCCAGTACTTC
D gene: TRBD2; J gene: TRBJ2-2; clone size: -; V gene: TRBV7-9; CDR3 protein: CASSFTSGGNTGELFF; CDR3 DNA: TGTGCCAGCAGCTTCACTAGCGGGGGGAACACCGGGGAGCTGTTTTTT
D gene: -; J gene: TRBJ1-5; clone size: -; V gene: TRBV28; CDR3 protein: CASAQGFNQPQHF; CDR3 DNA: TGTGCCAGCGCGCAGGGATTCAATCAGCCCCAGCATTTT
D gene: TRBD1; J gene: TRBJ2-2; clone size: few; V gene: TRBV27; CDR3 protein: CASSLGQGGTGELFF; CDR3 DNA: TGTGCCAGCAGTTTGGGACAGGGAGGCACCGGGGAGCTGTTTTTT
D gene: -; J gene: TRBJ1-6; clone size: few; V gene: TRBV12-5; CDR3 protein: CASGLALRSPGTQFTLHF; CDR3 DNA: TGTGCTAGTGGTTTGGCACTGAGGTCCCCGGGGACACAATTCACCCTCCACTTT
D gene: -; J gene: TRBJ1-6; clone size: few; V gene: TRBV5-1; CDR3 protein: CASSLSQYNSPLHF; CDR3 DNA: TGCGCCAGCAGCTTGAGCCAATATAATTCACCCCTCCACTTT
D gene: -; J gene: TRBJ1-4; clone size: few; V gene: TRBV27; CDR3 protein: CASSRIASASEKLFF; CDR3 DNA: TGTGCCAGCAGTAGAATAGCGAGTGCCAGCGAAAAACTGTTTTTT
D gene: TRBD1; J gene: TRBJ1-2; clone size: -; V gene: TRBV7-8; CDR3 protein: CASSGGTGGPSYGYTF; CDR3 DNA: TGTGCCAGCAGCGGGGGGACAGGGGGTCCGTCGTATGGCTACACCTTC
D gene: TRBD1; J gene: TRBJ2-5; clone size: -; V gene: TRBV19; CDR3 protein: CASGRTGGQETQYF; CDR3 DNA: TGTGCCAGTGGACGGACAGGGGGTCAAGAGACCCAGTACTTC
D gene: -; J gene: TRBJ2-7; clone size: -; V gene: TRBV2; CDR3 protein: CASSAETNSYEQYF; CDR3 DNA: TGTGCCAGCAGTGCTGAGACAAATTCCTACGAGCAGTACTTC
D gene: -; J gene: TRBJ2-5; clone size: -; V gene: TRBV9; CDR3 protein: CASSVSGGETQYF; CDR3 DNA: TGTGCCAGCAGCGTAAGTGGTGGGGAGACCCAGTACTTC